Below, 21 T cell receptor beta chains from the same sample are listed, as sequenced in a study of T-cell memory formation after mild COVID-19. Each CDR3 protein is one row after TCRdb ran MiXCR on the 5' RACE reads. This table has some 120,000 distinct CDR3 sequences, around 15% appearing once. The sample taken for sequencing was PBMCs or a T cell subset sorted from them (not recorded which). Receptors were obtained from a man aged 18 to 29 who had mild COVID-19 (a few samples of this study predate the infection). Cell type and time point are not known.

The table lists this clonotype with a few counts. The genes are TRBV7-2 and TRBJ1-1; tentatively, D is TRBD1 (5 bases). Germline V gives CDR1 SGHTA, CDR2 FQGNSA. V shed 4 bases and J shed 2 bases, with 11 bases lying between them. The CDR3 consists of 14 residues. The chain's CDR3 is CASSWGRSNTEAFF. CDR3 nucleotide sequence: TGTGCCAGCAGCTGGGGACGGAGCAACACTGAAGCTTTCTTT.

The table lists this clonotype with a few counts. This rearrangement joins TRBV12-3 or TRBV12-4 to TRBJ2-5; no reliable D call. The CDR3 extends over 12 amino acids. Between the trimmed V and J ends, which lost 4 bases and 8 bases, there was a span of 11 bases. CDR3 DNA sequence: TGTGCCAGCAGTTGGACGCGCGAAACCCAGTACTTC. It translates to CASSWTRETQYF.

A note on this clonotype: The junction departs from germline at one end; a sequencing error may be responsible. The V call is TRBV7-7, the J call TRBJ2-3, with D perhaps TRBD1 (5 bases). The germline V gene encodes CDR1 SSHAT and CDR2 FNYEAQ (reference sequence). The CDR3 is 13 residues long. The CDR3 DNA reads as TGTGCTAGCAGCTGGGGCCCCACAGATACGCAGTATTTT. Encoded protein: CASSWGPTDTQYF.

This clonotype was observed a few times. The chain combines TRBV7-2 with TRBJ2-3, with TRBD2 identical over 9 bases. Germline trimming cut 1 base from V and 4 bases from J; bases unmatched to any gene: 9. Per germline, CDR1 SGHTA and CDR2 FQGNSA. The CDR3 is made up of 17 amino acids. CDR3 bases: TGTGCCAGCAGCTTAGAGGGCGCGCGCGGGGGGGCAGATACGCAGTATTTT. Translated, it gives CASSLEGARGGADTQYF.

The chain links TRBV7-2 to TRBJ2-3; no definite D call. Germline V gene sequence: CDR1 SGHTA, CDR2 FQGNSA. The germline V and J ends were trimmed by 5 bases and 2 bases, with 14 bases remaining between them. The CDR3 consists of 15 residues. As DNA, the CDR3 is TGTGCCAGCAGCCCCCGTGGTGCAGACACAGATACGCAGTATTTT. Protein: CASSPRGADTDTQYF.

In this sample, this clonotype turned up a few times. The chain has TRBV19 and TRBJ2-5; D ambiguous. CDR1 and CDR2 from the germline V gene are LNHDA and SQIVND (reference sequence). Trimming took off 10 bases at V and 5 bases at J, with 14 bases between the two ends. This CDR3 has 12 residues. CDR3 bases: TGTGCCACCGGTCGGTCCAGTGAGACCCAGTACTTC. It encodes CATGRSSETQYF.

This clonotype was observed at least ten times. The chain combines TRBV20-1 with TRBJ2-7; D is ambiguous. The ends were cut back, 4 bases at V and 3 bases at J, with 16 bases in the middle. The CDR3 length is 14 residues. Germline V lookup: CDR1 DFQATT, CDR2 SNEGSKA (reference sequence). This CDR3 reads CSAIKPSIYYEQYV. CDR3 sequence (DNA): TGCAGTGCTATAAAGCCCTCCATATACTACGAGCAGTACGTC.

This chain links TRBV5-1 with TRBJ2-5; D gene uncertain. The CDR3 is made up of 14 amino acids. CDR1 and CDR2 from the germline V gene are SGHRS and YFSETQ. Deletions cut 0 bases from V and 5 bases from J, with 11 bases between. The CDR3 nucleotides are TGCGCCAGCAGCTTGGAGCCCCCAACGGAGACCCAGTACTTC. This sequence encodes CASSLEPPTETQYF. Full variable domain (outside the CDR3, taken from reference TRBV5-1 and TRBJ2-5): KAGVTQTPRYLIKTRGQQVTLSCSPISGHRSVSWYQQTPGQGLQFLFEYFSETQRNKGNFPGRFSGRQFSNSRSEMNVSTLELGDSALYLCASSLEPPTETQYFGPGTRLLVL.

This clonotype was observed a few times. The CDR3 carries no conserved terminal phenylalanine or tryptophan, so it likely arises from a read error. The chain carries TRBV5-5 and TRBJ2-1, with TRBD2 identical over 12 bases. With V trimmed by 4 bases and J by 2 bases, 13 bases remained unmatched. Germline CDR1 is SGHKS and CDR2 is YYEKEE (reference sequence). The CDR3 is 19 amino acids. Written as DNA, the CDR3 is TGTGCCAGCAGCGCGACAGGGACTAGCGGGCGAATCGCCTACAATGAGCAGTTCCTC. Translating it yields CASSATGTSGRIAYNEQFL.

The CDR3 coding sequence is TGTGCCAGCAGCTTGTATGGGGTTCAGCCCCAGCATTTT. Translation gives CASSLYGVQPQHF. The chain is built from TRBV5-4 and TRBJ1-5; unclear D gene. Per the germline V gene, CDR1 is SGHNT and CDR2 is YYREEE (reference sequence). V lost 1 base and J lost 6, with 8 bases in between. The CDR3 is 13 amino acids.

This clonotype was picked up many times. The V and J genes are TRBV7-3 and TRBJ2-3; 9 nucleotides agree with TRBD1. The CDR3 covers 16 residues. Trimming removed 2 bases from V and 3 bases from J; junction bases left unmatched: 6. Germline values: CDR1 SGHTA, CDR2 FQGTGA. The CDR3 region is CASSLLGQGITDTQYF. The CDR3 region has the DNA TGTGCCAGCAGCTTACTGGGACAGGGAATTACAGATACGCAGTATTTT.

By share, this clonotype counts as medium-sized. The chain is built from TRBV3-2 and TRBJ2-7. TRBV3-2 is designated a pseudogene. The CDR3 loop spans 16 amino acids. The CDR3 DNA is TGTGCCAGCAGCCAAGATTTACCGCCTGCTACCTACGAGCAGTACGTC. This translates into CASSQDLPPATYEQYV.

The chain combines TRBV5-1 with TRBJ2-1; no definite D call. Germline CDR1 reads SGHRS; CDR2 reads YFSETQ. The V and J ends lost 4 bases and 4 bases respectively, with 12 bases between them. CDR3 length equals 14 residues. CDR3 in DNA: TGCGCCAGCAGCCTCCTACCAGCATACAATGAGCAGTTCTTC. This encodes CASSLLPAYNEQFF.

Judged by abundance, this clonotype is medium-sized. The CDR3 sequence is CASSLAGGETQYF. CDR3 in DNA: TGTGCCAGCAGCTTAGCCGGGGGGGAGACCCAGTACTTC. The chain is built from TRBV7-9 and TRBJ2-5; 7 bases are shared with TRBD2. Unmatched junction bases numbered 0, after V lost 0 bases and J lost 5 bases. This CDR3 is built from 13 residues. The germline V gene has CDR1 SEHNR and CDR2 FQNEAQ (reference sequence).

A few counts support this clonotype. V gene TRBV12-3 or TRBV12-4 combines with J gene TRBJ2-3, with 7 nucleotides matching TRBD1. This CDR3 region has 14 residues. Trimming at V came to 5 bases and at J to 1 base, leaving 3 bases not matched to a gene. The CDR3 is CASSTGVGTDTQYF. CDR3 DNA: TGTGCCAGCAGTACAGGGGTGGGCACAGATACGCAGTATTTT.

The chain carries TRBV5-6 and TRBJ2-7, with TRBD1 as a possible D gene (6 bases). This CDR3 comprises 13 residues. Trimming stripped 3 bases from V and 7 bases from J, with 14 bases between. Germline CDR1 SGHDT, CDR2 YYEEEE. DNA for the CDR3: TGTGCCAGCAGCTCCTTACAGGGAAGGGAGCAGTACGTC. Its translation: CASSSLQGREQYV.

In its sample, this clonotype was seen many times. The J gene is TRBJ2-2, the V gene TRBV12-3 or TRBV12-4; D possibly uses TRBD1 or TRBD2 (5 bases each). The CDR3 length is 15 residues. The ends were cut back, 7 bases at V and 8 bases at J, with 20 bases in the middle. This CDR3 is CASTNSPGAAGELFF. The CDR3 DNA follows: TGTGCCAGCACCAACTCCCCCGGGGCAGCAGGGGAGCTGTTTTTT.

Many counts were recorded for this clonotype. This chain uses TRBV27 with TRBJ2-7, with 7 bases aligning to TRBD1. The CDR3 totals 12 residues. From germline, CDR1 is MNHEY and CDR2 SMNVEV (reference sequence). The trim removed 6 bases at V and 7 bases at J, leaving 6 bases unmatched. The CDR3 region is CASSITGEEQYF. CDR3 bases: TGTGCCAGCAGCATAACAGGGGAGGAGCAGTACTTC.

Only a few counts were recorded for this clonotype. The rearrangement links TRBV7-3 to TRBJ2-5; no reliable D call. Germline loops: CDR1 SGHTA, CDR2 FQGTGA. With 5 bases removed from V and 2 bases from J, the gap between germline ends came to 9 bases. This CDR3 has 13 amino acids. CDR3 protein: CASSVTGQETQYF. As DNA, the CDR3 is TGTGCCAGCAGCGTGACCGGTCAAGAGACCCAGTACTTC.

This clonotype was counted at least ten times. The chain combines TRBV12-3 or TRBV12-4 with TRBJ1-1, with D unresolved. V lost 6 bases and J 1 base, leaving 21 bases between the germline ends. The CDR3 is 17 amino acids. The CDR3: CASSLWNGPGWNTEAFF. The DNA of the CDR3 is TGTGCCAGCAGCCTCTGGAACGGGCCCGGTTGGAACACTGAAGCTTTCTTT.

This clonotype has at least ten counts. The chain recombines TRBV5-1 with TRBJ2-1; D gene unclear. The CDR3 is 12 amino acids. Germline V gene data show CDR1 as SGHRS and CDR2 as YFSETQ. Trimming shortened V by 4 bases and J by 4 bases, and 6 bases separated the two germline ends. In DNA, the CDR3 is TGCGCCAGCAGCCCCGGATACAATGAGCAGTTCTTC. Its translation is CASSPGYNEQFF.